This T cell receptor beta chain was found in a study of OX40 agonist ivuxolimab in advanced cancers. Overall study context: Partial responses were observed in three patients, of whom one had hepatocellular carcinoma and two had cutaneous melanoma. Notes on the study in general: The study observed clonal expansion of CD4+ and CD8+ blood T cells by week 6 at 0.1 to 3.0 mg/kg.

From germline, CDR1 is SGHRS and CDR2 YFSETQ. The CDR3 sequence is 13 residues long. Between the trimmed V and J ends, which lost 0 bases and 2 bases, there was a span of 5 bases. As to this clone: The antigen is unknown.

Measured with immunoSEQ multiplex PCR; TCRdb has only the in-frame clones, and not every one. Found here are roughly 100,000 clones, around 90% of them singletons; the top ten hold around 0.16%. This specimen consisted of CD4+ or CD8+ T cells sorted from blood, obtained in a trial of the OX40 agonist ivuxolimab. The chain is built from TRBV5-1 and TRBJ1-1; D call uncertain. This clonotype originated in an adult with an advanced solid tumor such as melanoma, head and neck, liver or kidney cancer. The CDR3 DNA reads as TGCGCCAGCAGCTTGGGAGACAACACTGAAGCTTTCTTT. It is translated as CASSLGDNTEAFF.